Described below is a single T cell receptor beta chain sequence and its context. Its recognized antigen is unknown. No much larger clone is present one base from it, and per-base qualities are unavailable. The CDR3 measures 14 amino acids from cysteine to phenylalanine. Kept here is only the CDR3 DNA, which spans 42 bases and is read in frame from base 1. V is pared back by 0 bases and J by 2 bases, with 7 bases lying between the germline termini. The germline V gene encodes CDR1 LNHDA and CDR2 SQIVND (reference sequence). What the treatment or condition label conveys for this sample: approximately 9-day PBMC culture with coronavirus spike peptide pools or control peptides (ViraFEST assay). The ViraFEST assay, used in the study, expanded antigen-specific T cells with peptide pools and then identified the expanded clonotypes through TCR sequencing. The convalescent patients' positive SARS-CoV-2 PCR tests fell between March and December 2020, which was before the Alpha, Beta and Delta variants emerged in the United States. Roughly 2 million PBMCs per well were cultured in IMDM with roughly 5% human AB serum and roughly 10 IU/ml IL-2, plus 10 ug/ml peptide pools. On days 3 and 7, half of the culture medium was replaced with fresh IL-2-containing medium. CD4+ T cells were isolated after 10 days of culture through negative selection using the EasySep CD4+ T cell isolation kit. Ficoll-Paque Plus gradient centrifugation was used to isolate PBMCs from whole blood, and the isolated PBMCs were then either used fresh or cryopreserved at -140C. Triplicate wells were generally used for each culture condition.

This record comes from a study of vaccination and CD4 T cells after COVID-19 (dated 2022 in TCRdb). About the full investigation: Convalescent patients had a positive SARS-CoV-2 result on nasal swab PCR, and of these patients, some 10 had mild disease and one had severe disease. The convalescent cohort included six males and four females, with two Hispanic individuals, seven Caucasians, two Asians and one multiracial person. Two doses of either the Pfizer-BioNTech BNT162b2 vaccine (n=8) or the Moderna mRNA-1273 vaccine (n=2) were administered to participants. Post-COVID blood samples from convalescent patients were collected a median of around 100 days after diagnosis, with a range of 35 to 161 days. Post-vaccine blood samples were taken a median of roughly 75 days after the second vaccine dose, with a range of about 12 to 250 days. For stimulating the cultures, overlapping spike peptide pools were used, derived from SARS-CoV-2 as well as from the common cold coronaviruses HCoV-NL63, HCoV-OC43 and HCoV-229E. As controls, cultures received a CEFX viral epitope pool (the positive control), an HIV-1 Nef peptide pool (the negative control), or no peptide at all. In ten to eleven COVID-19 convalescent patients and a few infection-naive healthy vaccine recipients, the spike-specific CD4+ TCR repertoire before mRNA vaccination was compared with the repertoire after mRNA vaccination. Findings and caveats that apply to the study as a whole: Of the vaccine-specific clones in convalescent patients, 304 of 307, or nearly all, reacted only to SARS-CoV-2 spike and did not cross-react with common cold coronaviruses. The study included relatively few convalescent patients and did not analyze early timepoints after natural infection. In convalescent patients, a median roughly 83% of post-vaccine SARS-CoV-2-reactive clones were detected only after vaccination, and vaccine-specific priming was suggested by this finding. An increase in the median number of SARS-CoV-2-reactive clonotypes from around 20 after infection to roughly 38 after vaccination was observed, but the change was not found to be significant.

Library method: PCR. DNA from cultured CD4+ T cells was subjected to TCR sequencing with the Oncomine TCR Beta short-read assay at the Johns Hopkins FTIC core. The QIAamp micro DNA kit was used to extract genomic DNA from the cultured CD4+ T cells. Oncomine TCR Beta libraries made from cultured CD4+ T cells were pooled using unique dual indexes and sequenced on an Illumina iSeq 100. Per the original workflow: Non-productive sequences were filtered out, and CDR3s that did not start with C, did not end with F or W, or were shorter than 7 amino acids were discarded. The MANAFEST web application was used to identify antigen-specific clonotypes by comparing peptide-stimulated wells against reference wells and other culture wells. For a clone to be called positive, the clone needed an FDR below 0.05, an odds ratio above 5, and a productive frequency above 0.1% in at least two of three replicate wells. Clonotypes that were significantly expanded in both SARS-CoV-2 spike wells and at least one common cold coronavirus spike condition were defined as cross-reactive. Using R version 3.6.1, CDR3 homology was evaluated through Levenshtein distances (stringdist) along with unrooted phylogenetic trees (ape). TCRdb handled the public reads itself, with Q25 trimming in fastp and clone calling in MiXCR, and kept productive beta chains. Entries are consolidated by CDR3 protein sequence, retaining the most common genes and DNA. These V and J calls rely on TCRdb rather than the paper's analysis. Present in this sample are 15,000 to 25,000 distinct CDR3 sequences, around 42% of which were seen just once. Less than 15% of the sample belongs to the ten largest clones.

The chain links TRBV19 with TRBJ1-1, and possibly TRBD1, on 6 matching bases. The receptor comes from a human donor with COVID-19. The material sequenced was cultured CD4+ T cells from blood. The CDR3 is CASSIEQGNTEAFF. The nucleotide sequence is given as TGTGCCAGTAGTATAGAACAGGGAAACACTGAAGCTTTCTTT.